Included here is one TCR beta chain sequence, with context. The antigen remains unidentified. This sample was taken from a study of Ad26.COV2.S vaccination and SARS-CoV-2 variants. Findings of the study overall: Following vaccination, spike-specific CD8+ and CD4+ T cell responses reportedly exhibited substantial breadth.

Trimming cost V 1 base and J 0 bases, with 4 bases left between them. This CDR3 is 13 amino acids long. Germline V gene data show CDR1 as SGHRS and CDR2 as YFSETQ. The table came from immunoSEQ multiplex PCR; TCRdb's copy has only in-frame clones and leaves some out. The table includes some 390,000 clones, about 88% detected once. Treatment in this sample: roughly 20 received Ad26.COV2.S at low or high dose, single or two shots; a few received placebo; per-sample allocation not given. Day 63 following the first vaccine or placebo injection was when the samples were taken. In the vaccine, an Ad26 vector expressed the SARS-CoV-2 spike of the Wuhan strain.

The sequencing used peripheral blood, collected in a trial of Ad26.COV2.S vaccine versus placebo. The sequence was obtained from a person aged 18 to 65 who received the Ad26.COV2.S COVID-19 vaccine or a placebo. The chain combines TRBV5-1 with TRBJ1-1, with no clear D. The CDR3 nucleotides read TGCGCCAGCAGCTTGTCTATGAACACTGAAGCTTTCTTT. This codes for CASSLSMNTEAFF.